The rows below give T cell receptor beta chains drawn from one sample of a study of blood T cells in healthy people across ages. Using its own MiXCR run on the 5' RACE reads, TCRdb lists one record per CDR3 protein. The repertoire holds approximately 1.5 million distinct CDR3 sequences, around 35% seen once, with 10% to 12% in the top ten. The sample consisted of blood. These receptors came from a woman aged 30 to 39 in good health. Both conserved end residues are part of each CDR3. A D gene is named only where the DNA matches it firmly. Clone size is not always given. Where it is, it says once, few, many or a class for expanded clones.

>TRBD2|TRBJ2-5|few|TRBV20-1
TGCAGTGCTAAGGGACTAGCGGGAGTAGAGACCCAGTACTTC
CSAKGLAGVETQYF
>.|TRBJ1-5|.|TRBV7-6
TGTGCCAGCAGCGACGGGACAAGTAGCAATCAGCCCCAGCATTTT
CASSDGTSSNQPQHF
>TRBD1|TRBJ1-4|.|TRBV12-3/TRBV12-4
TGTGCCAGCAGTTTTCAGGGGGGTAATGAAAAACTGTTTTTT
CASSFQGGNEKLFF
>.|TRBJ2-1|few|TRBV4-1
TGCGCCAGCAGCCAAGGTAGCTATTATGGGGAGCAGTTCTTC
CASSQGSYYGEQFF
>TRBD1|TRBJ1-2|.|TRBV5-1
TGCGCCAGCAGCCTGACAGGGGATCAAGGCTACACCTTC
CASSLTGDQGYTF
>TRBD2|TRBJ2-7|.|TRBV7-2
TGTGCCAGCAGCTTAGTAAGAGGGGCGGGAGGCCGCGCTTACGAGCAGTACTTC
CASSLVRGAGGRAYEQYF
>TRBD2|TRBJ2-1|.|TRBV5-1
TGCGCCAGCAGCACCGGACTAGCGGGAGGCACGTACAATGAGCAGTTCTTC
CASSTGLAGGTYNEQFF
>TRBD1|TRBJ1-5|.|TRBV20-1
TGCAGTGCTTACAGGGGTACGAGCAATCAGCCCCGGCATTTT
CSAYRGTSNQPRHF
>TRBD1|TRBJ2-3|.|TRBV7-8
TGTGCCAGCAGTTTCGGGACAGGTTGGTCTAGCACAGATACGCAGTATTTT
CASSFGTGWSSTDTQYF
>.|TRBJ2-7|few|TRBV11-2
TGTGCCAGCAGCTTAGTTTCGGGGCTCTCCTACGAGCAGTACTTC
CASSLVSGLSYEQYF
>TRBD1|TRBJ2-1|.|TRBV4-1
TGCGCCAGCAGTCAAGAAAGGGGGACAGGGGGCTATGAGCAGTTCTTC
CASSQERGTGGYEQFF
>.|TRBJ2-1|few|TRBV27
TGTGCCAGCAGTTTCCCCCCTTTCTACAATGAGCAGTTCTTC
CASSFPPFYNEQFF
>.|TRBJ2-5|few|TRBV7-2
TGTGCCAGCAGCTCAGAGAGCTTTGGGGGGGAGACCCAGTACTTC
CASSSESFGGETQYF
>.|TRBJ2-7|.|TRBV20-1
TGCAGTATTAGCCACCCACGGCTAACATACGAGCAGTACTTC
CSISHPRLTYEQYF
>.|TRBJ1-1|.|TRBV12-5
TGTGCTAGTGGTTTGTCATCGAACACTGAAGCTTTCTTT
CASGLSSNTEAFF
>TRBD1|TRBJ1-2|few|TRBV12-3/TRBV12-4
TGTGCCAGCAGGGCCGGGACAGGAGGCTACACCTTC
CASRAGTGGYTF
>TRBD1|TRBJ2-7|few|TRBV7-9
TGTGCCAGCAGCTCATACGGGACAGAGAGCCTCTACGAGCAGTACTTC
CASSSYGTESLYEQYF
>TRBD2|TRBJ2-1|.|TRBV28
TGTGCCAGCAGGAAGGGGGATGGCGGGAGGACGAGCTCCTACAATGAGCAGTTCTTC
CASRKGDGGRTSSYNEQFF
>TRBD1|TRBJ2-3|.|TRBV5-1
TGCGCCACCGGACAGGACCAAACAGATACGCAGTATTTT
CATGQDQTDTQYF
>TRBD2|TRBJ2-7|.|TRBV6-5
TGTGCCAGCAGCCCCCGAGCTAGCGGGACAGCCTACGAGCAGTACTTC
CASSPRASGTAYEQYF
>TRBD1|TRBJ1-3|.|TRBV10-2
TGCGCCAGCAGTGAGGGGAGGACAGGGCGGGGAAGCTCTGGAAACACCATATATTTT
CASSEGRTGRGSSGNTIYF
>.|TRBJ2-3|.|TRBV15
TGTGCCACCAGCCAACCACCCCCTAGCACAGATACGCAGTATTTT
CATSQPPPSTDTQYF
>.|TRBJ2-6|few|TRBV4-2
TGTGCCAGCAGCCAAGATCCAGGGAAGGGGCGCTCTGGGGCCAACGTCCTGACTTTC
CASSQDPGKGRSGANVLTF
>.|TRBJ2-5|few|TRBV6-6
TGTGCCAGCAGTAAGTGGAGCGGCCAAGAGACCCAGTACTTC
CASSKWSGQETQYF
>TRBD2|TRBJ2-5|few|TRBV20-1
TGCAGTGCCACTATTCCCGGGACTAGCGGGGAACGGTACTTC
CSATIPGTSGERYF
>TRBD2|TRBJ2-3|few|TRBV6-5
TGTGCCAGCAGTCCGGCGGGAGACGGTTCAGATACGCAGTATTTT
CASSPAGDGSDTQYF
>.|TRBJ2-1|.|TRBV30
TGTGCCTGGAGTGCGTCAGGTAGTACATACAATGAGCAGTTCTTC
CAWSASGSTYNEQFF
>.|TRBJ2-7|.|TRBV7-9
TGTGCCAGCAGCTTATATCAGGACCTGACCTACGAGCAGTACTTC
CASSLYQDLTYEQYF
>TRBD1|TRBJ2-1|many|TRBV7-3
TGTGCCAGCAGCTTAGCGGGACAGGGCGACAATGAGCAGTTCTTC
CASSLAGQGDNEQFF
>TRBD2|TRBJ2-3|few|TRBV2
TGTGCCAGCCTTAAACCTCTGGAAGCGGGGAGCACAGATACGCAGTATTTT
CASLKPLEAGSTDTQYF
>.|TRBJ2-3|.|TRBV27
TGTGCCAGCAGTGACCAATCAATATCGAGAGATACGCAGTATTTT
CASSDQSISRDTQYF
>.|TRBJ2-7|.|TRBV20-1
TGCAGTGCTGACAGGCCCCAAACCTACGAGCAGTACTTC
CSADRPQTYEQYF
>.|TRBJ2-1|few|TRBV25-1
TGTGCCAGCAGTGCCCCCAATGAGCAGTTCTTC
CASSAPNEQFF